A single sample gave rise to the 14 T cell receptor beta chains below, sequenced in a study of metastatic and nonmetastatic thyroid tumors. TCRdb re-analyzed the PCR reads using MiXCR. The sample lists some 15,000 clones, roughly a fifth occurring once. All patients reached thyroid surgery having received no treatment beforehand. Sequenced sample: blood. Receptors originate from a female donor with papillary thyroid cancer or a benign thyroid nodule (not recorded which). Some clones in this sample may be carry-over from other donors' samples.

The CDR3 bases are TGTGCCTGGAGTGTGAGTACTGGAAACACCATATATTTT. Its protein product is CAWSVSTGNTIYF. The chain has TRBV5-6 and TRBJ1-3; D ambiguous. The CDR3 runs to 13 residues. The V end was cut by 10 bases, the J end by 2 bases, with 13 bases between. CDR1 and CDR2 from the germline V gene are SGHDT and YYEEEE.

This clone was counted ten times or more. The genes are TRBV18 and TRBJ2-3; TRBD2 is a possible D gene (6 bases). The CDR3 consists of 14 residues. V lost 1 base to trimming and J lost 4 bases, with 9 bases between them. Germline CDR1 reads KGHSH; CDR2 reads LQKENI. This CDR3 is CASSPRAGPDTQYF. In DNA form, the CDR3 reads TGTGCCAGCTCACCACGGGCGGGGCCAGATACGCAGTATTTT.

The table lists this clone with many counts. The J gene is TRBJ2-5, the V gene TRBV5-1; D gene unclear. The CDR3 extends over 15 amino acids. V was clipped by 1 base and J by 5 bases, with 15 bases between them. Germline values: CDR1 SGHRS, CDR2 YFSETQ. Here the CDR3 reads CASSLISEPGETQYF. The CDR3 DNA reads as TGCGCCAGCAGCTTGATTTCGGAGCCCGGGGAGACCCAGTACTTC.

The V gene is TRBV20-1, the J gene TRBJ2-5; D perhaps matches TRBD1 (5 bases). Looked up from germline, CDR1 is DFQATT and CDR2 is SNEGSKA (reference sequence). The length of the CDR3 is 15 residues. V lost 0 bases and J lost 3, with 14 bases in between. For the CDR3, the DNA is TGCAGTGCTAGAGATTCTTCAGGGATTGAAGAGACCCAGTACTTC. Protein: CSARDSSGIEETQYF.

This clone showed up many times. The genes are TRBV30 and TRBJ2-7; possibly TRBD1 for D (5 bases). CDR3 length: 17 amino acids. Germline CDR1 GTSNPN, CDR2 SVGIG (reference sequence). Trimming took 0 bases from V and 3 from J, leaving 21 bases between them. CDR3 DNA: TGTGCCTGGAGTGTACTCTTGACAGCAAGTTCTAGCTACGAGCAGTACTTC. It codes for CAWSVLLTASSSYEQYF.

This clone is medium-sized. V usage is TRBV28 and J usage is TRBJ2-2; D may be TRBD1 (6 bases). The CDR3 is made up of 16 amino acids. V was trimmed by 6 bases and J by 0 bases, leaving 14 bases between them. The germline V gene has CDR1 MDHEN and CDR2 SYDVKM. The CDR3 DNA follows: TGTGCCAGCAGCCACCGTGAGGGGGCGAACACCGGGGAGCTGTTTTTT. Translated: CASSHREGANTGELFF.

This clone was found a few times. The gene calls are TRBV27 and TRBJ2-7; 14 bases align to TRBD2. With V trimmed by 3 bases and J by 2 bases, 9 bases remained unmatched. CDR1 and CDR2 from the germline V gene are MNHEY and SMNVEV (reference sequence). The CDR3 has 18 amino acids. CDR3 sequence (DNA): TGTGCCAGCAGTTTCTCGGGACTAGCGGGAGTTGTAACCTACGAGCAGTACTTC. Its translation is CASSFSGLAGVVTYEQYF.

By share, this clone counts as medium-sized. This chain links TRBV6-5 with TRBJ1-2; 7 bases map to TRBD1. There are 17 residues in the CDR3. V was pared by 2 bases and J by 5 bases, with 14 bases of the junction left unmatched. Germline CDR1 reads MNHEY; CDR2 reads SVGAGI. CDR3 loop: CASSYLRTGGEGYGYTF. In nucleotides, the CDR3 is TGTGCCAGCAGTTACCTAAGGACAGGCGGGGAAGGGTATGGCTACACCTTC.

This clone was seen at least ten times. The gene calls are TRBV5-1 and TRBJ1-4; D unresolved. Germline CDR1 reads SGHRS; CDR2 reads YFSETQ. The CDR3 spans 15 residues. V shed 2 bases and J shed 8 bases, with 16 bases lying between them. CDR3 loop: CASSFESRLGEKLFF. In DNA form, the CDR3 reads TGCGCCAGCAGCTTCGAAAGCCGCCTGGGCGAAAAACTGTTTTTT.

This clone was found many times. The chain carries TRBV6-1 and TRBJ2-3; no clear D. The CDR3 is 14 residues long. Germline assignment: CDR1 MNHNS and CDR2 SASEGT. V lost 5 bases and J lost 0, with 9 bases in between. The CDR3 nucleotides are TGTGCCAGCAGTCCCGGAACTAGCACAGATACGCAGTATTTT. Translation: CASSPGTSTDTQYF.

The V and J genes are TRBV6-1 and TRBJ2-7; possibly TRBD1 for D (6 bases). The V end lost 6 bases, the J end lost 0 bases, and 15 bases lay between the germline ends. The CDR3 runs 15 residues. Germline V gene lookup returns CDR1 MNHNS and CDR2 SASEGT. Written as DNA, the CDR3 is TGTGCCAGCAGGCTAAGACAGGACCCCTCCTACGAGCAGTACTTC. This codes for CASRLRQDPSYEQYF.

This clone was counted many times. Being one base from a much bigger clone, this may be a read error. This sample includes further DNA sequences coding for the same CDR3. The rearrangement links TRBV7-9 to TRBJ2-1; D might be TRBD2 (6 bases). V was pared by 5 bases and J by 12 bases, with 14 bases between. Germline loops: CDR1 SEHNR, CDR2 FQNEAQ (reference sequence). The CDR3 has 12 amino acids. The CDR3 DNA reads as TGTGCCAGCAGCCGAGGAGGGCTCCTGCAGTTCTTC. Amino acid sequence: CASSRGGLLQFF. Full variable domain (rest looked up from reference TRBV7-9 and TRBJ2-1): DTGVSQNPRHKITKRGQNVTFRCDPISEHNRLYWYRQTLGQGPEFLTYFQNEAQLEKSRLLSDRFSAERPKGSFSTLEIQRTEQGDSAMYLCASSRGGLLQFFGPGTRLTVL.

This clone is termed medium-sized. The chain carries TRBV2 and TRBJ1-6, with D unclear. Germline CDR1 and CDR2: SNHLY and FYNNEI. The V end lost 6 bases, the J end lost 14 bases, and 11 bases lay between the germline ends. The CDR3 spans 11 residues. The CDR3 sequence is CASRNSEALHF. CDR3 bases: TGTGCCAGCAGAAACTCCGAGGCCCTCCACTTT.

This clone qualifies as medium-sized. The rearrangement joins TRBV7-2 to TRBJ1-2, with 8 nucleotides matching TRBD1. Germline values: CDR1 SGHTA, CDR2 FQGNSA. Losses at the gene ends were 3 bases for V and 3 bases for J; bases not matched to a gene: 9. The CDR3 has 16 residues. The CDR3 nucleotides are TGTGCCAGCAGCTTTAGTCGGACAGGGTTGGACTATGGCTACACCTTC. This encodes CASSFSRTGLDYGYTF.